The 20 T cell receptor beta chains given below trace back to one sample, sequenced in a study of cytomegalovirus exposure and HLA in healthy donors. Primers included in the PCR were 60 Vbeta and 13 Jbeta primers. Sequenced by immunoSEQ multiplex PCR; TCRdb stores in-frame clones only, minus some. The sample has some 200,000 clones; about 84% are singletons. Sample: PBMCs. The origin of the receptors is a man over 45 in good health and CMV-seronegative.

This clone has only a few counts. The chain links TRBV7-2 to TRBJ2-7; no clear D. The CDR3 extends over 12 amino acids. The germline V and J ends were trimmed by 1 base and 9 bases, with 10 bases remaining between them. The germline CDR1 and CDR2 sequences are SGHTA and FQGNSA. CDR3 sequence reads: CASSLVTSGQYF. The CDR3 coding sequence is TGTGCCAGCAGCTTAGTTACTTCGGGGCAGTACTTC.

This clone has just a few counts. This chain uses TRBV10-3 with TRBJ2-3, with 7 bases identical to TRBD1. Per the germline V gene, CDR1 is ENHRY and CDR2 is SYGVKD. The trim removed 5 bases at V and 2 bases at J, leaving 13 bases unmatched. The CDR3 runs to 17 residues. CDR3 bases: TGTGCCATCAGTAAGATTGGGACAGCGGCCCTCACAGATACGCAGTATTTT. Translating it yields CAISKIGTAALTDTQYF.

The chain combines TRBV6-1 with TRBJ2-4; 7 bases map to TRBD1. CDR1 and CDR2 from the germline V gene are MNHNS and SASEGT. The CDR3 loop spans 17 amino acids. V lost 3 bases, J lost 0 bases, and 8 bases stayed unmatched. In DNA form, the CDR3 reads TGTGCCAGCAGTGAGACAGGGACGATGCTAGCCAAAAACATTCAGTACTTC. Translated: CASSETGTMLAKNIQYF.

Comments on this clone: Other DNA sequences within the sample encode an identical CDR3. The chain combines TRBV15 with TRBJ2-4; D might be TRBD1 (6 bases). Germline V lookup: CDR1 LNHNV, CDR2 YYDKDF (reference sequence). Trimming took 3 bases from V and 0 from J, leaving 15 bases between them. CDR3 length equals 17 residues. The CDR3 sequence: CATSSQTQGLAKNIQYF. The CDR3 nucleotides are TGTGCCACCAGCAGCCAAACCCAGGGGCTAGCCAAAAACATTCAGTACTTC.

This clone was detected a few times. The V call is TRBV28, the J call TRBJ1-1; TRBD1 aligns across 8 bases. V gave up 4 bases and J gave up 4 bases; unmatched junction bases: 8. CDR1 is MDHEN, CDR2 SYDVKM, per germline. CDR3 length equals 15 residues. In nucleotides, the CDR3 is TGTGCCAGCAGTTCTCAAACAGGGGGTTCCACTGAAGCTTTCTTT. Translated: CASSSQTGGSTEAFF.

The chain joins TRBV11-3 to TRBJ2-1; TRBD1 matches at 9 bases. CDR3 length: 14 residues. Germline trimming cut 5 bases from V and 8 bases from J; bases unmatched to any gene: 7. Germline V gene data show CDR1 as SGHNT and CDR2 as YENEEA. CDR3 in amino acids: CASSPGQGTYEQFF. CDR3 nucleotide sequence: TGTGCCAGCAGCCCGGGACAGGGAACTTATGAGCAGTTCTTC.

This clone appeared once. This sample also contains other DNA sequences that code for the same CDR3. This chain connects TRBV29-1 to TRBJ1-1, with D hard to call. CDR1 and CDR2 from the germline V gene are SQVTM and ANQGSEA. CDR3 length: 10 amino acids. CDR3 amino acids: CSGRDTEAFF. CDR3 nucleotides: TGCAGTGGGAGGGACACTGAAGCTTTCTTT.

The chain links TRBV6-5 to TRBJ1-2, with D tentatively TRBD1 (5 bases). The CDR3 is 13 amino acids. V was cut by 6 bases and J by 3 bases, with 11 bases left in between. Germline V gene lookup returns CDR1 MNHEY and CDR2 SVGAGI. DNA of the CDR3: TGTGCCAGCAGCCAAGGGGCCCACTATGGCTACACCTTC. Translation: CASSQGAHYGYTF.

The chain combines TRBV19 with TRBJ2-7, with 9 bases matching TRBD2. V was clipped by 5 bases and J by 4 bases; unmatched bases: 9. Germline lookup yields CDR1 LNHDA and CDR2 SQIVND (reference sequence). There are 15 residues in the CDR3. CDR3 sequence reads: CASSASLAGAYEQYF. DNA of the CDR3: TGTGCCAGTAGTGCCTCCTTAGCGGGGGCGTACGAGCAGTACTTC.

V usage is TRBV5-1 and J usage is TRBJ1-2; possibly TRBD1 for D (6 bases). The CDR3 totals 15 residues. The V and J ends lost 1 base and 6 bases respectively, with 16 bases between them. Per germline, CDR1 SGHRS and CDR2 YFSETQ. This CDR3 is CASSLLAGVGDGYTF. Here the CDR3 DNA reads TGCGCCAGCAGCTTGCTGGCAGGGGTAGGTGATGGCTACACCTTC.

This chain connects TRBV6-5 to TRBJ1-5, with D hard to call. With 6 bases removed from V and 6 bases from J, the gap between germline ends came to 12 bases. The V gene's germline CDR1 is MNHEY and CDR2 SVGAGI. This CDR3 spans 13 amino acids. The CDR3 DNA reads TGTGCCAGCAGACTCCATACTAGTCAGCCCCAGCATTTT. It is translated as CASRLHTSQPQHF.

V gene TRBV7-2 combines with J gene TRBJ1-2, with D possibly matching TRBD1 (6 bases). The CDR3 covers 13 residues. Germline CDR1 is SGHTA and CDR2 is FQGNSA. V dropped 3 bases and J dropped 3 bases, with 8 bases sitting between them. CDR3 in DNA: TGTGCCAGCAGCTTGGACAGCTACTATGGCTACACCTTC. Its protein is CASSLDSYYGYTF.

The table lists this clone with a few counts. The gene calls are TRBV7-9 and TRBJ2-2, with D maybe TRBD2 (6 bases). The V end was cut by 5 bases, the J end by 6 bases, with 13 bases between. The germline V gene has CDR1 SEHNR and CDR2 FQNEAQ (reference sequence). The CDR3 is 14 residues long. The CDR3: CASSRREEAGELFF. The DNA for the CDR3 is TGTGCCAGCAGCAGGAGGGAAGAGGCCGGGGAGCTGTTTTTT. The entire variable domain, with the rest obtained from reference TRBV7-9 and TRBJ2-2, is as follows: DTGVSQNPRHKITKRGQNVTFRCDPISEHNRLYWYRQTLGQGPEFLTYFQNEAQLEKSRLLSDRFSAERPKGSFSTLEIQRTEQGDSAMYLCASSRREEAGELFFGEGSRLTVL.

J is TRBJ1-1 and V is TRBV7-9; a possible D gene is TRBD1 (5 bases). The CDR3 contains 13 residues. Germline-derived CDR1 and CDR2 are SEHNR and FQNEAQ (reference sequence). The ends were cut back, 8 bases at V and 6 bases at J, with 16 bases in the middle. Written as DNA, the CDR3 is TGTGCCAGCCAGCAGGGTTCGGTACCTGAAGCTTTCTTT. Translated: CASQQGSVPEAFF.

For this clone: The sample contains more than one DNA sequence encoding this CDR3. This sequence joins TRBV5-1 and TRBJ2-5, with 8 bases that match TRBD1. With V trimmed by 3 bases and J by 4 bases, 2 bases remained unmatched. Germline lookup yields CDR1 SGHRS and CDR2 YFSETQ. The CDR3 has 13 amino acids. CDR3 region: CASSSTGGETQYF. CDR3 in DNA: TGCGCCAGCAGCTCTACAGGGGGAGAGACCCAGTACTTC.

In DNA form, the CDR3 reads TGTGCCAGCAGCTCCGGGACAGCGATCACAGATACGCAGTATTTT. It specifies CASSSGTAITDTQYF. The chain is built from TRBV11-3 and TRBJ2-3; 7 positions agree with TRBD1. J was trimmed by 2 bases and V by 4 bases; bases with no gene match: 6. The CDR3 is 15 amino acids. The germline V gene encodes CDR1 SGHNT and CDR2 YENEEA.

The CDR3 DNA reads as TGCGCCAGCAGCTCCAGGGGTCTGAACACTGAAGCTTTCTTT. Amino acids: CASSSRGLNTEAFF. V usage is TRBV4-1 and J usage is TRBJ1-1; D may be TRBD1 (6 bases). Germline-derived CDR1 and CDR2 are MGHRA and YSYEKL. The CDR3 is 14 amino acids. The V gene lost 5 bases and the J gene lost 0 bases, with 10 bases spanning the gap.

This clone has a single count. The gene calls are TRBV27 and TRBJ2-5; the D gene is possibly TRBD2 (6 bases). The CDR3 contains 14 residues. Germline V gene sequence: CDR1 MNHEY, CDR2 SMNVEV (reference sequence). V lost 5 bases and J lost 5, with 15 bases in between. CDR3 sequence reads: CASSPLQEGETQYF. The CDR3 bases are TGTGCCAGCAGTCCCTTACAGGAGGGTGAGACCCAGTACTTC.

The chain's CDR3 is CASSLTDSYEQYF. The CDR3 DNA reads TGTGCCAGCAGCCTGACAGATTCTTACGAGCAGTACTTC. The chain couples TRBV11-2 to TRBJ2-7, with TRBD1 as a possible D gene (5 bases). The V gene's germline CDR1 is SGHAT and CDR2 FQNNGV. Trimming left V 5 bases short and J 4 bases short, with 12 bases between. The CDR3 totals 13 residues.

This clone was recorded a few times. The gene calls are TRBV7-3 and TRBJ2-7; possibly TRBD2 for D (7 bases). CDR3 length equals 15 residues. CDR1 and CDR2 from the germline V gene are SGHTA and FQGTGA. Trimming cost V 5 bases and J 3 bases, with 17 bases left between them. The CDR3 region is CASSPGAGEGYEQYF. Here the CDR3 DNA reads TGTGCCAGCAGCCCAGGGGCAGGGGAGGGCTACGAGCAGTACTTC.